The 16 T cell receptor beta chains presented below share a single source sample, sequenced in a study of T cell changes during pregnancy in multiple sclerosis. Here immunoSEQ multiplex PCR was the method, and the copy in TCRdb shows in-frame clones only, minus some. The sample holds some 60,000 clones, 80% to 95% seen once. This sample comprised peripheral blood, obtained in the first trimester of pregnancy. The receptors derive from a female donor with multiple sclerosis, enrolled in a pregnancy study.

The chain combines TRBV30 with TRBJ1-3, with 11 bases fitting TRBD1. The CDR3 contains 16 residues. Trimming at V came to 1 base and at J to 1 base, leaving 3 bases not matched to a gene. Germline lookup yields CDR1 GTSNPN and CDR2 SVGIG (reference sequence). The CDR3, as DNA: TGTGCCTGGAGTGCCGGGACAGGGGGTTCTGGAAACACCATATATTTT. Its protein product is CAWSAGTGGSGNTIYF.

The V and J genes are TRBV28 and TRBJ1-2, with 9 bases aligning to TRBD1. Germline loops: CDR1 MDHEN, CDR2 SYDVKM. V gave up 6 bases and J gave up 7 bases; unmatched junction bases: 15. This CDR3 is built from 16 residues. Here the CDR3 DNA reads TGTGCCAGCAGCCGTCAAAGGGGACAGGGTCTAACTGGCTACACCTTC. It is translated as CASSRQRGQGLTGYTF.

This chain uses TRBV5-4 with TRBJ2-7, with 9 bases identical to TRBD1. This CDR3 has 14 residues. CDR1 and CDR2 (germline): SGHNT, YYREEE (reference sequence). V was clipped by 3 bases and J by 3 bases; unmatched bases: 4. The DNA of the CDR3 is TGTGCCAGCAGCTGGGGACAGGGAGACTACGAGCAGTACTTC. Amino acid sequence: CASSWGQGDYEQYF.

The rearrangement links TRBV18 to TRBJ1-2, with a possible D match to TRBD1 (6 bases). CDR1 and CDR2 from the germline V gene are KGHSH and LQKENI. Trimming took off 2 bases at V and 2 bases at J, with 9 bases between the two ends. The CDR3 has 14 amino acids. This chain's CDR3 is CASSPGTTNYGYTF. DNA of the CDR3: TGTGCCAGCTCACCAGGGACAACCAACTATGGCTACACCTTC. Using reference TRBV18 and TRBJ1-2 for the parts outside the CDR3, the full variable domain is NAGVMQNPRHLVRRRGQEARLRCSPMKGHSHVYWYRQLPEEGLKFMVYLQKENIIDESGMPKERFSAEFPKEGPSILRIQQVVRGDSAAYFCASSPGTTNYGYTFGSGTRLTVV.

CDR3 sequence: CAIRSGGDTQYF. DNA for the CDR3: TGTGCCATCAGGTCGGGGGGAGATACGCAGTATTTT. The V call is TRBV10-3, the J call TRBJ2-3; 7 bases line up with TRBD2. J was trimmed by 5 bases and V by 6 bases; bases with no gene match: 2. CDR3 length equals 12 residues. The germline gives CDR1 ENHRY, CDR2 SYGVKD.

CDR3 nucleotides: TGTGCCAGCAGCTTAGCACTAGCGGTACAAGAGACCCAGTACTTC. Protein product: CASSLALAVQETQYF. The V and J genes are TRBV7-2 and TRBJ2-5; TRBD2 matches at 8 bases. This CDR3 is 15 amino acids long. The germline V gene has CDR1 SGHTA and CDR2 FQGNSA. V lost 0 bases and J lost 2; bases outside the gene matches: 2.

In nucleotides, the CDR3 is TGTGCCAGTAGTAGGGACAGGGGCACCTATGGCTACACCTTC. This codes for CASSRDRGTYGYTF. J is TRBJ1-2 and V is TRBV19; 10 bases map to TRBD1. Per the germline V gene, CDR1 is LNHDA and CDR2 is SQIVND (reference sequence). The CDR3 length is 14 residues. Trimming took 4 bases from V and 4 from J; bases not matched to a gene: 3.

The chain links TRBV15 to TRBJ1-1; D is perhaps TRBD1 (5 bases). The V gene's germline CDR1 is LNHNV and CDR2 YYDKDF (reference sequence). This CDR3 comprises 16 residues. Trimming left V 1 base short and J 1 base short, with 13 bases between. The CDR3 here is CATSRAGVGGNTEAFF. Here the CDR3 DNA reads TGTGCCACCAGCAGAGCCGGAGTCGGGGGGAACACTGAAGCTTTCTTT.

V is TRBV4-1 and J is TRBJ1-5; TRBD1 matches 7 bases. Germline V CDR1 and CDR2: MGHRA, YSYEKL. Trimming removed 2 bases from V and 3 bases from J; junction bases left unmatched: 7. The CDR3 spans 16 residues. This CDR3 is CASSQFTDRANQPQHF. CDR3 DNA: TGCGCCAGCAGCCAATTCACTGACAGGGCCAATCAGCCCCAGCATTTT.

The CDR3 nucleotides read TGTGCCAGTAGTTTGAGGACAGCTTACAATGAGCAGTTCTTC. It yields the protein CASSLRTAYNEQFF. The chain links TRBV19 to TRBJ2-1; weak D call: TRBD1 (6 bases). The germline V and J ends were trimmed by 5 bases and 4 bases, with 12 bases remaining between them. Per the germline V gene, CDR1 is LNHDA and CDR2 is SQIVND (reference sequence). The CDR3 spans 14 residues. Complete variable domain (other parts from reference TRBV19 and TRBJ2-1): DGGITQSPKYLFRKEGQNVTLSCEQNLNHDAMYWYRQDPGQGLRLIYYSQIVNDFQKGDIAEGYSVSREKKESFPLTVTSAQKNPTAFYLCASSLRTAYNEQFFGPGTRLTVL.

The gene calls are TRBV25-1 and TRBJ1-1, with a tentative D call TRBD1 (5 bases). Germline CDR1 reads MGHDK; CDR2 reads SYGVNS. V was clipped by 7 bases and J by 1 base, with 10 bases between them. The CDR3 runs 13 residues. The CDR3 sequence: CASKTTENTEAFF. CDR3 sequence (DNA): TGTGCCAGCAAGACGACAGAGAACACTGAAGCTTTCTTT.

This chain's CDR3 is CASSLKVSGWDRNNYGYTF. In DNA, the CDR3 is TGTGCCAGCAGCTTAAAGGTTTCGGGTTGGGACAGGAATAACTATGGCTACACCTTC. V gene TRBV7-3 combines with J gene TRBJ1-2; 8 bases line up with TRBD1. V shed 1 base and J 1 base; nucleotides not matched to a gene: 14. The CDR3 spans 19 residues. Germline values: CDR1 SGHTA, CDR2 FQGTGA.

The gene calls are TRBV30 and TRBJ1-3; D possibly corresponds to TRBD1 (5 bases). Trimming removed 1 base at V and 7 bases at J, with 11 bases between. Germline V lookup: CDR1 GTSNPN, CDR2 SVGIG (reference sequence). The CDR3 runs 13 residues. CDR3 loop: CAWSGDYGNTIYF. CDR3 nucleotides: TGTGCCTGGAGTGGGGACTACGGGAACACCATATATTTT.

The chain has TRBV10-3 and TRBJ1-1; possibly TRBD1 for D (5 bases). The germline V gene has CDR1 ENHRY and CDR2 SYGVKD. This CDR3 contains 13 residues. The germline V and J ends were trimmed by 7 bases and 3 bases, with 12 bases remaining between them. The CDR3 region has the DNA TGTGCCATCACCGGGACTGACTACACTGAAGCTTTCTTT. Its translation is CAITGTDYTEAFF.

This chain links TRBV11-2 with TRBJ1-1; 7 bases map to TRBD1. Trimming cost V 3 bases and J 6 bases; bases outside gene matches: 19. The CDR3 length is 18 residues. Germline CDR1 reads SGHAT; CDR2 reads FQNNGV. CDR3: CASSFALGQPDGIPEAFF. CDR3 DNA: TGTGCCAGCAGCTTCGCTTTGGGACAGCCTGACGGAATACCTGAAGCTTTCTTT.

This chain links TRBV13 with TRBJ2-3, with TRBD2 matching over 16 bases. The germline gives CDR1 PRHDT, CDR2 FYEKMQ (reference sequence). The ends lost 5 bases at V and 4 bases at J; junction bases unmatched: 3. The CDR3 runs 16 residues. This chain's CDR3 is CASSPGLAGGADTQYF. CDR3 sequence (DNA): TGTGCCAGCAGCCCGGGACTAGCGGGGGGGGCAGATACGCAGTATTTT.